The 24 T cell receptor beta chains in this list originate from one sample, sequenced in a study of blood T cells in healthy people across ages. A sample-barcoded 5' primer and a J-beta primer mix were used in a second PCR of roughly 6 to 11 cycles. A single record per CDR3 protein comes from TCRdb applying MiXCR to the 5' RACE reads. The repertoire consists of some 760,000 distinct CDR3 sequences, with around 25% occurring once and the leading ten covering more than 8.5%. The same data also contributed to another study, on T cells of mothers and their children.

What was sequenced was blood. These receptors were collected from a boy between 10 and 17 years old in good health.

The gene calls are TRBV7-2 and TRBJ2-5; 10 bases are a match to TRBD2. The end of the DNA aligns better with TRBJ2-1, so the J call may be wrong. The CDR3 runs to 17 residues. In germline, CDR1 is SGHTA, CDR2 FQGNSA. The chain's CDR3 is CASSFVLAGASDNEQFF. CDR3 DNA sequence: TGTGCCAGCAGCTTTGTTCTAGCGGGGGCCTCAGACAATGAGCAGTTCTTC.

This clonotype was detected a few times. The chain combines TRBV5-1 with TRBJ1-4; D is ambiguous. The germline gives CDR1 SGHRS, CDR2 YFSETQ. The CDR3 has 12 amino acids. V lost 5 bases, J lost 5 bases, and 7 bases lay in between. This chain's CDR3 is CASSGQNEKLFF. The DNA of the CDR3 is TGCGCCAGCAGTGGCCAGAATGAAAAACTGTTTTTT.

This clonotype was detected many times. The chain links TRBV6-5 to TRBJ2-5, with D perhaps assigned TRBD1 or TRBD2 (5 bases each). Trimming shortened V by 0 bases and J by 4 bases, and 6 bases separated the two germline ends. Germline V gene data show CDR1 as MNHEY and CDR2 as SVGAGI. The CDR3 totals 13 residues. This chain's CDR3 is CASSYSRGETQYF. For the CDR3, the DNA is TGTGCCAGCAGTTACTCGAGGGGAGAGACCCAGTACTTC.

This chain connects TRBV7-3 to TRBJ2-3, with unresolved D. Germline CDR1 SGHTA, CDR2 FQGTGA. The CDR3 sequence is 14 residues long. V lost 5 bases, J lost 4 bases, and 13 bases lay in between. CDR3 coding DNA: TGTGCCAGCAGCCCTGACGGGTCGGCAGATACGCAGTATTTT. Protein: CASSPDGSADTQYF.

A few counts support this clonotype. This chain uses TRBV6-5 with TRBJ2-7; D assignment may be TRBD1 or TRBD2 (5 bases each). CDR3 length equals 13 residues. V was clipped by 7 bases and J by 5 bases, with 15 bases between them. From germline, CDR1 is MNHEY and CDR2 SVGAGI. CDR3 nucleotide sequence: TGTGCCAGCACTCGGGGACCTCGGAACGAGCAGTACTTC. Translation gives CASTRGPRNEQYF.

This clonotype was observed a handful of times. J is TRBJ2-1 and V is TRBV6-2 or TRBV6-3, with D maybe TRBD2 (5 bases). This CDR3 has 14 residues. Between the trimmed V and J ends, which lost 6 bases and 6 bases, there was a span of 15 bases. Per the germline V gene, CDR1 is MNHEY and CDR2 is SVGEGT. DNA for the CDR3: TGTGCCAGCAGCCTAAACCTAGCAGGCAATGAGCAGTTCTTC. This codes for CASSLNLAGNEQFF.

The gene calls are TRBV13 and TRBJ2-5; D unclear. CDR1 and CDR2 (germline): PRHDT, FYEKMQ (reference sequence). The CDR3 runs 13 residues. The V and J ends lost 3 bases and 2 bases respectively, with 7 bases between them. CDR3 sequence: CASSFERQETQYF. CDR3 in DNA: TGTGCCAGCAGCTTTGAGAGGCAAGAGACCCAGTACTTC.

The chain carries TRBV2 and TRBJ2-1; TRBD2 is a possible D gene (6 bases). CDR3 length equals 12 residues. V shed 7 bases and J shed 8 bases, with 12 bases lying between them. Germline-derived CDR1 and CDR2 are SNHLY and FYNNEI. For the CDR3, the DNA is TGTGCCAGCATCGGCAGGGAGGATGAGCAGTTCTTC. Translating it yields CASIGREDEQFF.

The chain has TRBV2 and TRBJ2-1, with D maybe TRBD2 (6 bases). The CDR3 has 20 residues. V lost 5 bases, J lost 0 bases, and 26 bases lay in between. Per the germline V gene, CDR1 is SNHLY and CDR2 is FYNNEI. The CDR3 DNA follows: TGTGCCAGCAGTCGCCACCTCGCGGGAAAAGGGACCAGCTCCTACAATGAGCAGTTCTTC. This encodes CASSRHLAGKGTSSYNEQFF.

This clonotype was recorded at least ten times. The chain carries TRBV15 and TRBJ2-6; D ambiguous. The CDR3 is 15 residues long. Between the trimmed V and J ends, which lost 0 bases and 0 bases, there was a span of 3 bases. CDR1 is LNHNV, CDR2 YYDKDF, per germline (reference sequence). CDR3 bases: TGTGCCACCAGCAGAGATCTCTCTGGGGCCAACGTCCTGACTTTC. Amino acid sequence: CATSRDLSGANVLTF.

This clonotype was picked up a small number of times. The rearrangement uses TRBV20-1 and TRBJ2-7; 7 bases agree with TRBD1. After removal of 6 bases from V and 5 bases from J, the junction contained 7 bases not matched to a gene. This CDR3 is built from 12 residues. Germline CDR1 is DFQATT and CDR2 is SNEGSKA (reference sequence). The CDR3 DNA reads TGCAGTGCCTGCGTGACAGGGAACGAGCAGTACTTC. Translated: CSACVTGNEQYF.

CDR3 nucleotides: TGTGCCAGCAGACTAGCGGGAGGTCAGAAGAATGAGCAGTTCTTC. It is translated as CASRLAGGQKNEQFF. The gene calls are TRBV27 and TRBJ2-5; 12 bases agree with TRBD2. The J call may be wrong; the DNA end is better matched by TRBJ2-1. The CDR3 extends over 15 amino acids. CDR1 and CDR2 (germline): MNHEY, SMNVEV (reference sequence).

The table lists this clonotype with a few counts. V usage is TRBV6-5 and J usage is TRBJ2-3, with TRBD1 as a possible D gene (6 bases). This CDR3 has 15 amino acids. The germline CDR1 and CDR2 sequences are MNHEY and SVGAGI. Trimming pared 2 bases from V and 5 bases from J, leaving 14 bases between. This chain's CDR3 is CASSYPSQGIDTQYF. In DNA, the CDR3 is TGTGCCAGCAGTTACCCTTCGCAGGGGATAGATACGCAGTATTTT.

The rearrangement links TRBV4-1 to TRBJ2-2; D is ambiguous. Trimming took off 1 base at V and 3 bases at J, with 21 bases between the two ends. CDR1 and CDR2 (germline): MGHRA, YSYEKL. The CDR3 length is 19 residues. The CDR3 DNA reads TGCGCCAGCAGCCAAGTAAGTCCCCGCTTAGCAGAGGACACCGGGGAGCTGTTTTTT. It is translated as CASSQVSPRLAEDTGELFF.

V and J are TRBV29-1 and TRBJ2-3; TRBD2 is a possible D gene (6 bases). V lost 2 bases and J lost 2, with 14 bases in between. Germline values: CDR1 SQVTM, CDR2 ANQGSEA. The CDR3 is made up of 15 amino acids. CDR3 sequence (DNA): TGCAGCGTTGAAACGGACGGACTACCCACAGATACGCAGTATTTT. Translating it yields CSVETDGLPTDTQYF.

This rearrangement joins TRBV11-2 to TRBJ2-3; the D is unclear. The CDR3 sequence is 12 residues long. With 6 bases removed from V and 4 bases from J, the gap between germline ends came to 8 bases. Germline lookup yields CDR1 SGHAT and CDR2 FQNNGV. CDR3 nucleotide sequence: TGTGCCAGCAGGGGGAATTCAGATACGCAGTATTTT. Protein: CASRGNSDTQYF. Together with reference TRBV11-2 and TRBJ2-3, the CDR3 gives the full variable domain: EAGVAQSPRYKIIEKRQSVAFWCNPISGHATLYWYQQILGQGPKLLIQFQNNGVVDDSQLPKDRFSAERLKGVDSTLKIQPAKLEDSAVYLCASRGNSDTQYFGPGTRLTVL.

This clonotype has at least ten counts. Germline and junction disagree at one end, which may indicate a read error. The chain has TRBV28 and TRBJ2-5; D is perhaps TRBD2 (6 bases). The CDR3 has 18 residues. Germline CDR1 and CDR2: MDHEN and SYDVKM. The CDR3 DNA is TGTGCCAGCAGTTTGCGCGGCCCGATGTACGGCTTGGGACTCCCCCGGGACTTC. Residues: CASSLRGPMYGLGLPRDF.

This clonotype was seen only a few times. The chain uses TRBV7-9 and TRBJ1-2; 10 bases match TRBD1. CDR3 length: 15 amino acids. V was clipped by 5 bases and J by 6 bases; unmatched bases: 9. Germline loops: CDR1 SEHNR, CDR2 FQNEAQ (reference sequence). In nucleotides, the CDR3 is TGTGCCAGCAGCCAAAACCGGGACAGGGGTGATGGCTACACCTTC. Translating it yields CASSQNRDRGDGYTF.

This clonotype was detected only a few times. CDR3 in DNA: TGCAGCGTTGGGGTCGGATTGAACACTGAAGCTTTCTTT. Protein product: CSVGVGLNTEAFF. The rearrangement links TRBV29-1 to TRBJ1-1, with D unclear. The CDR3 length is 13 residues. The V gene lost 4 bases and the J gene lost 0 bases, with 9 bases spanning the gap. Germline V gene lookup returns CDR1 SQVTM and CDR2 ANQGSEA.

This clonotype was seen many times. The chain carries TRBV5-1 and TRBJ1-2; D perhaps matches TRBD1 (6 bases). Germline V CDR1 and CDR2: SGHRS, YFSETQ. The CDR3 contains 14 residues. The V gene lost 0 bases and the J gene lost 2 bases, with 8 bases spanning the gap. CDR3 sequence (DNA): TGCGCCAGCAGCTTGGAGACAGGCAACTATGGCTACACCTTC. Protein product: CASSLETGNYGYTF.

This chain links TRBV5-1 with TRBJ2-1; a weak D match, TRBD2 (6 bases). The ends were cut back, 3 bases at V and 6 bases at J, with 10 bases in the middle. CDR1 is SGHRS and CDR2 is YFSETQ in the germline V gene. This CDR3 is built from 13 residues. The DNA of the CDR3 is TGCGCCAGCAGCTCTTCTAGCGTCAATGAGCAGTTCTTC. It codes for CASSSSSVNEQFF.

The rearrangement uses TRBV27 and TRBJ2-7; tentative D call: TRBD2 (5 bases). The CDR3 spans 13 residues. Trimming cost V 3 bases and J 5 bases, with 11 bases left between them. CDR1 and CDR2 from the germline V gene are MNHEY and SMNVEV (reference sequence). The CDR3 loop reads CASSFAGLHEQYF. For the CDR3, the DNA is TGTGCCAGCAGTTTTGCGGGTTTACACGAGCAGTACTTC.

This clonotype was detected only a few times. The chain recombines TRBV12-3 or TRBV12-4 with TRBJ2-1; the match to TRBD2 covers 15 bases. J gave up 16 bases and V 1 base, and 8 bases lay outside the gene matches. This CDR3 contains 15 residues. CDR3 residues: CASSLVGLAGGRQFF. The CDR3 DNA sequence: TGTGCCAGCAGTTTAGTTGGACTAGCGGGGGGGCGACAATTCTTC.

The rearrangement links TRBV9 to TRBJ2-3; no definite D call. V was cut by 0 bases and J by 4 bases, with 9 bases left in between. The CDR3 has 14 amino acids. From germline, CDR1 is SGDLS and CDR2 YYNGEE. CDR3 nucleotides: TGTGCCAGCAGCGTAGACCTCAGGTCAGATACGCAGTATTTT. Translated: CASSVDLRSDTQYF.